This T cell receptor beta chain was sequenced for a study of naive and memory T cell subsets. Germline V gene data show CDR1 as MNHEY and CDR2 as SVGEGT. V was clipped by 5 bases and J by 3 bases; unmatched bases: 16. This CDR3 has 18 amino acids. Cells stained for CD3, CD4, CD8, CD45RA and CD27 were sorted into four subsets. Only a few counts were recorded for this clonotype. Its antigen is undetermined. Study-wide points: In CD4 and CD8 cells, diversity dropped from naive through EMRA. Especially in CD8 cells, naive repertoires contained a few larger clonotypes, possibly CD45RA-re-expressing memory cells. Over 95% of naive TCR sequences appeared only once, unlike memory subsets. Findings for naive and memory subsets could not be checked against ground truth.

An equimolar mix of two oligonucleotides served as the beta constant-region primer for TRBC1 and TRBC2. Four rounds of PCR amplified the ligated cDNA using nested alpha and beta constant-region primers plus SP2. In TCRdb, the UMI-ligation and nested PCR reads were re-called with MiXCR into one record per CDR3 protein. Found here are fewer than 150,000 distinct CDR3 sequences, under 25% of them singletons; the top ten hold roughly 0.6%. This TCR came from a human donor in good health. The sample comprised naive CD8+ T cells from blood. The chain links TRBV6-2 or TRBV6-3 to TRBJ2-5, with TRBD2 matching over 9 bases. The CDR3 reads CASSKPRLIAGAEETQYF. The CDR3 bases are TGTGCCAGCAGTAAGCCCCGTTTAATAGCGGGAGCTGAAGAGACCCAGTACTTC.